These 9 T cell receptor beta chains were sequenced from one sample in a study of cytomegalovirus exposure and HLA in healthy donors. Both 60 Vbeta primers and 13 Jbeta primers went into the PCR. Here immunoSEQ multiplex PCR was the method, and the copy in TCRdb shows in-frame clones only, minus some. This table has about 120,000 clones, roughly 80% appearing once. Source material: PBMCs. Receptors originate from a woman aged 30 to 39 in good health and CMV-seropositive.

This clone has a single count. The chain uses TRBV7-9 and TRBJ1-6; unclear D gene. The CDR3 length is 12 residues. From germline, CDR1 is SEHNR and CDR2 FQNEAQ (reference sequence). Between the trimmed V and J ends, which lost 5 bases and 9 bases, there was a span of 8 bases. The chain's CDR3 is CASSGGISPLHF. CDR3 DNA: TGTGCCAGCAGCGGAGGCATTTCACCCCTCCACTTT.

The DNA for the CDR3 is TGCGCCAGCAGCCAAGATTATAGGAGCTACGAGCAGTACTTC. It is translated as CASSQDYRSYEQYF. This chain uses TRBV4-3 with TRBJ2-7, with no clear D. V gave up 0 bases and J gave up 3 bases, with 9 bases separating them. This CDR3 contains 14 residues. Germline CDR1 is LGHNA and CDR2 is YSLEER.

The chain carries TRBV4-3 and TRBJ2-1; D perhaps matches TRBD1 (6 bases). V was trimmed by 5 bases and J by 0 bases, leaving 8 bases between them. CDR1 is LGHNA, CDR2 YSLEER, per germline. The CDR3 contains 14 residues. CDR3 sequence (DNA): TGCGCCAGCAGCGACAGGAGCTCCTACAATGAGCAGTTCTTC. This sequence encodes CASSDRSSYNEQFF.

The chain has TRBV4-3 and TRBJ2-3; D may be TRBD2 (5 bases). The germline gives CDR1 LGHNA, CDR2 YSLEER. CDR3 length: 17 residues. The V gene lost 0 bases and the J gene lost 6 bases, with 19 bases spanning the gap. CDR3 residues: CASSQEYGRGKMDTQYF. The CDR3 DNA is TGCGCCAGCAGCCAAGAGTACGGCCGGGGAAAGATGGATACGCAGTATTTT.

Here the CDR3 reads CASSWGVRDTGELFF. The CDR3 DNA reads TGTGCCAGCAGTTGGGGGGTCAGGGACACCGGGGAGCTGTTTTTT. V gene TRBV27 combines with J gene TRBJ2-2; D may be TRBD2 (6 bases). The CDR3 is 15 residues long. The V gene's germline CDR1 is MNHEY and CDR2 SMNVEV (reference sequence). Deletions cut 4 bases from V and 3 bases from J, with 12 bases between.

The chain couples TRBV4-2 to TRBJ2-1; TRBD2 matches 9 bases. The trim removed 0 bases at V and 9 bases at J, leaving 9 bases unmatched. Germline values: CDR1 LGHNA, CDR2 YNFKEQ. The CDR3 is 16 amino acids. CDR3: CASSQDWAGGLAEQFF. The CDR3 DNA reads as TGTGCCAGCAGCCAAGATTGGGCGGGGGGGCTGGCTGAGCAGTTCTTC.

V is TRBV9 and J is TRBJ2-3, with 9 bases that match TRBD1. V gave up 0 bases and J gave up 5 bases; unmatched junction bases: 4. The CDR3 spans 15 residues. Germline assignment: CDR1 SGDLS and CDR2 YYNGEE. This CDR3 is CASSVDRGRIDTQYF. The CDR3 region has the DNA TGTGCCAGCAGCGTAGACAGGGGGCGTATAGATACGCAGTATTTT.

V usage is TRBV29-1 and J usage is TRBJ2-7, with 7 bases lining up with TRBD1. CDR3 length: 17 amino acids. Trimming cost V 5 bases and J 1 base; bases outside gene matches: 17. Germline CDR1 is SQVTM and CDR2 is ANQGSEA. CDR3 coding DNA: TGCAGCGTTACAAAGACGACACAGGGGAGATGGTCCTACGAGCAGTACTTC. Its translation: CSVTKTTQGRWSYEQYF.

The gene calls are TRBV6-1 and TRBJ1-1; 8 bases agree with TRBD1. Germline values: CDR1 MNHNS, CDR2 SASEGT. J lost 5 bases, V lost 3 bases, and 5 bases had no gene match. This CDR3 comprises 14 residues. The CDR3 is CASSERTGYTEAFF. The DNA for the CDR3 is TGTGCCAGCAGTGAGAGGACAGGGTATACTGAAGCTTTCTTT.